This T cell receptor (beta chain) comes out of a study of shared clonotypes between healthy human individuals. Between the trimmed V and J ends, which lost 0 bases and 6 bases, there was a span of 8 bases. The CDR3 is 14 amino acids. Germline V lookup: CDR1 LGHNA, CDR2 YSLEER. Some clones are missing from TCRdb's copy, which holds only in-frame ones; the method was immunoSEQ multiplex PCR. The sample holds 400,000 to 500,000 clones, around three quarters seen once. The chain is built from TRBV4-3 and TRBJ2-2; D gene ambiguous. Material for sequencing was PBMCs. This TCR came from a woman aged 40 to 50 in good health. Some clones in this sample may be carry-over from other donors' samples. For the CDR3, the DNA is TGCGCCAGCAGCCAAGATCTAGGGCCCGGGGAGCTGTTTTTT. Its translation is CASSQDLGPGELFF.